This passage covers 25 T cell receptor beta chains from one sample sequenced in a study of blood T cells in healthy people across ages. The use of a sample-barcoded 5' primer and a J-beta primer mix characterized a second PCR of roughly 7 to 11 cycles. MiXCR was run by TCRdb on the 5' RACE reads, yielding one entry per CDR3 protein. The table records roughly 800,000 distinct CDR3 sequences, around 34% of them present only once. Specimen: blood. Source of these receptors: a man between 18 and 35 years old in good health.

This sequence joins TRBV19 and TRBJ2-3, with a possible D match to TRBD2 (6 bases). The ends were cut back, 4 bases at V and 4 bases at J, with 15 bases in the middle. There are 15 residues in the CDR3. Germline CDR1 reads LNHDA; CDR2 reads SQIVND (reference sequence). As DNA, the CDR3 is TGTGCCAGTAGTACCGCGGGACGGGGTGCAGATACGCAGTATTTT. Its protein product is CASSTAGRGADTQYF.

This clonotype was seen a few times. The chain links TRBV7-9 to TRBJ2-5, with D possibly being TRBD1 (6 bases). The CDR3 runs 13 residues. Between the trimmed V and J ends, which lost 2 bases and 11 bases, there was a span of 15 bases. CDR1 and CDR2 from the germline V gene are SEHNR and FQNEAQ (reference sequence). The CDR3 sequence: CASSLPGANEQYF. The DNA of the CDR3 is TGTGCCAGCAGCTTACCAGGGGCTAATGAGCAGTACTTC.

This clonotype came up a few times. A read error is possible here, since a much larger clone lies one base away. This rearrangement joins TRBV2 to TRBJ2-5; possibly TRBD1 or TRBD2 for D (5 bases each). V was cut by 6 bases and J by 5 bases, with 10 bases left in between. The CDR3 is 12 residues long. Germline V gene lookup returns CDR1 SNHLY and CDR2 FYNNEI. The chain's CDR3 is CASRDEGETQYF. The CDR3 nucleotides are TGTGCCAGCAGGGACGAGGGGGAGACCCAGTACTTC.

This clonotype has only a few counts. The rearrangement uses TRBV6-2 or TRBV6-3 and TRBJ2-7, with D maybe TRBD1 (5 bases). The V end was cut by 0 bases, the J end by 0 bases, with 9 bases between. The V gene's germline CDR1 is MNHEY and CDR2 SVGEGT. There are 15 residues in the CDR3. The CDR3 nucleotides read TGTGCCAGCAGTTACTCTTACGACAGCTCCTACGAGCAGTACTTC. Translated: CASSYSYDSSYEQYF.

The V and J genes are TRBV7-9 and TRBJ1-4; D is ambiguous. V was pared by 2 bases and J by 1 base, with 8 bases between. CDR1 is SEHNR and CDR2 is FQNEAQ in the germline V gene (reference sequence). There are 15 residues in the CDR3. CDR3 DNA sequence: TGTGCCAGCAGCTTAACAACTAGAACTAATGAAAAACTGTTTTTT. Its translation is CASSLTTRTNEKLFF.

There are a few counts of this clonotype. The rearrangement uses TRBV29-1 and TRBJ2-1; maybe TRBD2 (5 bases). V was clipped by 8 bases and J by 9 bases, with 23 bases between them. This CDR3 region has 14 residues. Per the germline V gene, CDR1 is SQVTM and CDR2 is ANQGSEA. CDR3: CSSSIGADLGEQFF. In DNA form, the CDR3 reads TGCAGCTCGTCGATCGGAGCGGATTTGGGTGAGCAGTTCTTC.

The chain joins TRBV5-1 to TRBJ1-1; possible D gene TRBD1, 5 bases. V was shortened by 2 bases and J by 5 bases, with 10 bases between the two germline ends. The CDR3 spans 13 residues. Germline assignment: CDR1 SGHRS and CDR2 YFSETQ. In nucleotides, the CDR3 is TGCGCCAGCAGCTTACAGGATTCGACTGAAGCTTTCTTT. Amino acids: CASSLQDSTEAFF.

V usage is TRBV29-1 and J usage is TRBJ1-1; maybe TRBD1 (5 bases). Trimming left V 4 bases short and J 5 bases short, with 11 bases between. Germline CDR1 and CDR2: SQVTM and ANQGSEA. This CDR3 region has 12 residues. The CDR3 here is CSVAGGETEAFF. The DNA of the CDR3 is TGCAGCGTTGCGGGAGGGGAAACTGAAGCTTTCTTT.

This clonotype was seen at least ten times. The chain is built from TRBV4-3 and TRBJ1-2, with unresolved D. V lost 0 bases, J lost 4 bases, and 12 bases lay in between. The CDR3 runs 15 residues. In germline, CDR1 is LGHNA, CDR2 YSLEER. The CDR3 protein is CASSQDSGQVYGYTF. CDR3 nucleotides: TGCGCCAGCAGCCAAGATAGTGGGCAGGTCTATGGCTACACCTTC.

The chain's CDR3 is CASRTSQGATYEQYF. DNA for the CDR3: TGTGCCAGCAGAACGTCACAGGGAGCTACCTACGAGCAGTACTTC. V usage is TRBV5-4 and J usage is TRBJ2-7; the D gene is possibly TRBD1 (6 bases). Germline values: CDR1 SGHNT, CDR2 YYREEE (reference sequence). The V end lost 5 bases, the J end lost 2 bases, and 17 bases lay between the germline ends. The CDR3 loop spans 15 amino acids.

Notes on this clonotype: One end of the junction varies from germline; a read error may be responsible. This chain links TRBV6-1 with TRBJ2-4; weak D call: TRBD1 (5 bases). Per the germline V gene, CDR1 is MNHNS and CDR2 is SASEGT. The CDR3 totals 12 residues. The CDR3 coding sequence is TGTGCCAGCAGGGAAGGGGTTTCCGTTCAGTACTTC. This gives the protein CASREGVSVQYF.

This chain connects TRBV5-1 to TRBJ2-1; possibly TRBD1 for D (6 bases). Germline loops: CDR1 SGHRS, CDR2 YFSETQ. V lost 0 bases to trimming and J lost 10 bases, with 14 bases between them. The CDR3 consists of 14 residues. The CDR3 DNA reads TGCGCCAGCAGCTTGGTGGACAGTCTGGGGGAGCAGTTCTTC. It codes for CASSLVDSLGEQFF.

This chain joins TRBV25-1 and TRBJ1-1; a weak D match, TRBD1 (5 bases). Trimming removed 4 bases at V and 0 bases at J, with 15 bases between. Germline-derived CDR1 and CDR2 are MGHDK and SYGVNS. This CDR3 is 16 amino acids long. This chain's CDR3 is CASSAGTVWLNTEAFF. In DNA, the CDR3 is TGTGCCAGCAGTGCCGGGACGGTTTGGTTGAACACTGAAGCTTTCTTT.

In this sample, this clonotype turned up a few times. V gene TRBV12-3 or TRBV12-4 combines with J gene TRBJ1-1, with 9 bases that match TRBD1. The junction had 3 bases not matched to a gene; V was cut back by 6 bases and J by 4 bases. The CDR3 loop spans 13 amino acids. CDR3 region: CASRTGGRTEAFF. CDR3 sequence (DNA): TGTGCCAGCAGAACAGGGGGCCGCACTGAAGCTTTCTTT.

Turning to this clonotype: Given a much more abundant clone one base away, this may be a read error. The gene calls are TRBV20-1 and TRBJ1-2; a possible D gene is TRBD1 (6 bases). The CDR3 spans 16 residues. Germline V gene lookup returns CDR1 DFQATT and CDR2 SNEGSKA (reference sequence). V was pared by 2 bases and J by 7 bases, with 23 bases between. The CDR3 spells CSARSVSGAEACGYTF. The CDR3 DNA reads as TGCAGTGCTAGATCGGTATCAGGGGCCGAAGCTTGTGGCTACACCTTC.

In its sample, this clonotype was seen a few times. The chain joins TRBV9 to TRBJ1-1; D unresolved. Germline CDR1 and CDR2: SGDLS and YYNGEE. The CDR3 contains 14 residues. V shed 4 bases and J shed 4 bases, with 14 bases lying between them. CDR3 in amino acids: CASSLGPVGTEAFF. The CDR3 nucleotides are TGTGCCAGCAGCTTGGGTCCAGTCGGCACTGAAGCTTTCTTT.

There are many counts of this clonotype. The chain is built from TRBV27 and TRBJ2-1; tentative D call: TRBD1 (5 bases). The germline V gene has CDR1 MNHEY and CDR2 SMNVEV (reference sequence). V was trimmed by 0 bases and J by 6 bases, leaving 9 bases between them. This CDR3 contains 14 residues. The CDR3 coding sequence is TGTGCCAGCAGTTTATCAGGGGTTCTCAATGAGCAGTTCTTC. Its protein is CASSLSGVLNEQFF.

This clonotype was seen ten or more times. The rearrangement links TRBV7-9 to TRBJ2-7, with D possibly TRBD1 on 6 matching bases. This CDR3 has 14 residues. The germline CDR1 and CDR2 sequences are SEHNR and FQNEAQ (reference sequence). With 4 bases removed from V and 0 bases from J, the gap between germline ends came to 10 bases. CDR3 loop: CASSWDTSSYEQYF. CDR3 sequence (DNA): TGTGCCAGCAGCTGGGACACGAGCTCCTACGAGCAGTACTTC.

The V call is TRBV20-1, the J call TRBJ1-2; maybe TRBD1 (5 bases). Trimming took 0 bases from V and 1 from J, leaving 12 bases between them. CDR3 length: 15 residues. The germline gives CDR1 DFQATT, CDR2 SNEGSKA (reference sequence). CDR3 DNA sequence: TGCAGTGCTAGAGAAAGGGGACGGTTTAACTATGGCTACACCTTC. Its translation: CSARERGRFNYGYTF.

V and J are TRBV2 and TRBJ2-7; no clear D. Trimming stripped 1 base from V and 7 bases from J, with 17 bases between. The V gene's germline CDR1 is SNHLY and CDR2 FYNNEI. This CDR3 has 15 residues. The CDR3 sequence is CASSEEAAPYNEQYF. The CDR3, as DNA: TGTGCCAGCAGTGAAGAGGCAGCCCCCTACAATGAGCAGTACTTC.

This clonotype was found many times. V is TRBV9 and J is TRBJ2-3; 11 positions match TRBD2. CDR3 length: 15 amino acids. Trimming took 0 bases from V and 7 from J; bases not matched to a gene: 4. The germline V gene encodes CDR1 SGDLS and CDR2 YYNGEE. CDR3 amino acids: CASSVELAGENTQYF. As DNA, the CDR3 is TGTGCCAGCAGCGTAGAACTAGCGGGGGAGAATACGCAGTATTTT.

This sequence joins TRBV3-1 and TRBJ2-1; D may match TRBD1 or TRBD2 (5 bases each). The CDR3 runs 16 residues. Trimming pared 3 bases from V and 5 bases from J, leaving 17 bases between. The germline V gene encodes CDR1 LGHDT and CDR2 YNNKEL (reference sequence). The CDR3 spells CASSHPWDGSHNEQFF. CDR3 nucleotides: TGTGCCAGCAGCCATCCCTGGGACGGAAGCCACAATGAGCAGTTCTTC.

In its sample, this clonotype was seen a few times. The DNA of the CDR3 is TGTGCCAGCAGTCCCCAGCCCGGGACAGGGGACGAGCAGTACTTC. Amino acids: CASSPQPGTGDEQYF. The chain recombines TRBV6-6 with TRBJ2-7, with 10 bases matching TRBD1. The CDR3 loop spans 15 amino acids. Trimming removed 5 bases from V and 5 bases from J; junction bases left unmatched: 9. CDR1 and CDR2 from the germline V gene are MNHNY and SVGAGI (reference sequence).

V usage is TRBV15 and J usage is TRBJ2-4, with a possible D match to TRBD2 (6 bases). The closer fit of TRBJ2-7 to the DNA end suggests the J call may be wrong. Germline lookup yields CDR1 LNHNV and CDR2 YYDKDF (reference sequence). CDR3 length: 16 amino acids. This CDR3 is CATSRMRAGGYYEQYF. CDR3 nucleotides: TGTGCCACCAGCAGGATGCGAGCTGGGGGGTACTACGAGCAGTACTTC.

This clonotype was observed a handful of times. The chain is built from TRBV12-3 or TRBV12-4 and TRBJ1-6; 7 bases are shared with TRBD1. The CDR3 runs to 16 residues. V gave up 1 base and J gave up 4 bases; unmatched junction bases: 4. CDR3 residues: CASSLVAGGYNSPLHF. The CDR3 DNA reads TGTGCCAGCAGTTTAGTCGCAGGGGGGTATAATTCACCCCTCCACTTT.